The text below deals with one TCR beta chain. The sample is drawn from a study of radiation and T cells in renal cell carcinoma. V lost 5 bases to trimming and J lost 0 bases, with 17 bases between them. The CDR3 consists of 16 residues. In germline, CDR1 is MNHNY, CDR2 SVGAGI (reference sequence). Here immunoSEQ multiplex PCR was the method, and the copy in TCRdb shows in-frame clones only, minus some. Here the sample spans about 170,000 clones, 88% being singletons. Described time point: blood 4 weeks post-SBRT, at nephrectomy. Described treatment: 15 Gy SBRT to primary tumor, nephrectomy 4 weeks later. Blood was sampled at baseline, 2 weeks and 4 weeks after SBRT. This renal cell carcinoma was of the clear cell type.

This sequence joins TRBV6-6 and TRBJ2-7; possibly TRBD1 for D (5 bases). The receptor was derived from a woman aged 45-60 years with renal cell carcinoma. The source material was blood, sampled from a patient whose treatment included radiotherapy and nephrectomy. CDR3: CASSPMARVSSYEQYF. DNA for the CDR3: TGTGCCAGCAGTCCCATGGCCAGGGTGAGCTCCTACGAGCAGTACTTC.